Following are 26 T cell receptor beta chains from one sample sequenced in a study of OX40 agonist ivuxolimab in advanced cancers. The data were produced by immunoSEQ multiplex PCR, yet TCRdb's version contains in-frame clones alone and is incomplete. The table lists over 45,000 clones, around 79% of them singletons. Specimen: CD4+ or CD8+ T cells sorted from blood, collected in a trial of the OX40 agonist ivuxolimab. The receptors were sampled from an adult with an advanced solid tumor such as melanoma, head and neck, liver or kidney cancer.

The V and J genes are TRBV6-5 and TRBJ2-1; 11 bases agree with TRBD2. CDR1 MNHEY and CDR2 SVGAGI come from the germline V gene. The V segment lost 6 bases and the J segment 8 bases; nucleotides outside the gene matches: 9. The CDR3 sequence is 15 residues long. The DNA of the CDR3 is TGTGCCAGCAGAAGAGATAGCGGGGGGGCAGATGAGCAGTTCTTC. It is translated as CASRRDSGGADEQFF.

The chain recombines TRBV19 with TRBJ2-1; either TRBD1 or TRBD2 may supply D (5 bases each). V shed 5 bases and J shed 6 bases, with 11 bases lying between them. The CDR3 has 13 amino acids. Germline V gene lookup returns CDR1 LNHDA and CDR2 SQIVND (reference sequence). The DNA of the CDR3 is TGTGCCAGTAGTGTACCGGGACGCAATGAGCAGTTCTTC. This codes for CASSVPGRNEQFF.

V gene TRBV18 combines with J gene TRBJ1-1, with D tentatively TRBD1 (6 bases). The CDR3 runs 14 residues. Germline V gene sequence: CDR1 KGHSH, CDR2 LQKENI. Between the trimmed V and J ends, which lost 6 bases and 0 bases, there was a span of 11 bases. The CDR3, as DNA: TGTGCCAGCTCCCCGGACAGACTGAACACTGAAGCTTTCTTT. It encodes CASSPDRLNTEAFF.

V and J are TRBV18 and TRBJ2-1; a weak D match, TRBD1 (6 bases). V lost 4 bases to trimming and J lost 0 bases, with 16 bases between them. Germline V gives CDR1 KGHSH, CDR2 LQKENI. CDR3 length equals 17 residues. In DNA form, the CDR3 reads TGTGCCAGCTCACTACAGGAAGGGGGAAGCTCCTACAATGAGCAGTTCTTC. Translated: CASSLQEGGSSYNEQFF.

Written as DNA, the CDR3 is TGCGCCAGCAGCTTAAGTACGGTGTTGAACACTGAAGCTTTCTTT. Its protein product is CASSLSTVLNTEAFF. J is TRBJ1-1 and V is TRBV5-1; no definite D call. The V and J ends lost 2 bases and 0 bases respectively, with 11 bases between them. This CDR3 is 15 amino acids long. From germline, CDR1 is SGHRS and CDR2 YFSETQ.

This chain links TRBV11-2 with TRBJ2-3; maybe TRBD2 (5 bases). This CDR3 comprises 13 residues. The V and J ends lost 2 bases and 5 bases respectively, with 8 bases between them. In germline, CDR1 is SGHAT, CDR2 FQNNGV. CDR3 sequence: CASSLSREDTQYF. CDR3 sequence (DNA): TGTGCCAGCAGCTTAAGCCGGGAAGATACGCAGTATTTT. Combining the CDR3 with reference TRBV11-2 and TRBJ2-3 gives the whole variable domain EAGVAQSPRYKIIEKRQSVAFWCNPISGHATLYWYQQILGQGPKLLIQFQNNGVVDDSQLPKDRFSAERLKGVDSTLKIQPAKLEDSAVYLCASSLSREDTQYFGPGTRLTVL.

V gene TRBV5-4 combines with J gene TRBJ2-7; D gene uncertain. CDR1 and CDR2 (germline): SGHNT, YYREEE (reference sequence). Trimming took 0 bases from V and 3 from J, leaving 7 bases between them. The CDR3 has 13 residues. CDR3 nucleotide sequence: TGTGCCAGCAGCTTGGAAAAGAACTACGAGCAGTACTTC. Its translation: CASSLEKNYEQYF.

In its sample, this clone was seen a few times. J is TRBJ1-2 and V is TRBV6-5; TRBD1 matches 8 bases. Unmatched junction bases numbered 3, after V lost 5 bases and J lost 4 bases. The CDR3 totals 13 residues. Per germline, CDR1 MNHEY and CDR2 SVGAGI. The CDR3 sequence: CASSPGTGYGYTF. In DNA, the CDR3 is TGTGCCAGCAGTCCCGGGACAGGCTATGGCTACACCTTC.

The chain links TRBV6-5 to TRBJ2-2; 9 bases agree with TRBD2. The ends lost 0 bases at V and 6 bases at J; junction bases unmatched: 5. CDR1 and CDR2 from the germline V gene are MNHEY and SVGAGI. The length of the CDR3 is 16 residues. The CDR3 reads CASSYSFAGGPGELFF. The CDR3 coding sequence is TGTGCCAGCAGTTACTCGTTTGCGGGGGGGCCCGGGGAGCTGTTTTTT.

The V call is TRBV18, the J call TRBJ1-2; 7 bases match TRBD1. The CDR3 spans 14 residues. The V gene end was trimmed by 3 bases and the J gene end by 4 bases; junction bases not matched to a gene: 5. CDR1 is KGHSH, CDR2 LQKENI, per germline. The CDR3 DNA follows: TGTGCCAGCTCACCGTGGGACAGCTCCTATGGCTACACCTTC. Translating gives CASSPWDSSYGYTF.

This clone has more than one count but fewer than ten. DNA for the CDR3: TGTGCCAGCAGCGCAACTAGCGGGGAGGAGACCCAGTACTTC. The encoded protein is CASSATSGEETQYF. The rearrangement uses TRBV11-3 and TRBJ2-5, with TRBD2 identical over 10 bases. Germline V gene sequence: CDR1 SGHNT, CDR2 YENEEA. The junction had 5 bases not matched to a gene; V was cut back by 5 bases and J by 5 bases. CDR3 size: 14 residues.

The gene calls are TRBV6-1 and TRBJ2-1; D is possibly TRBD1 (6 bases). The CDR3 runs to 18 residues. Germline V gene lookup returns CDR1 MNHNS and CDR2 SASEGT. The V and J ends lost 2 bases and 3 bases respectively, with 20 bases between them. The CDR3 sequence is CASSEKGNRVIYYNEQFF. In DNA, the CDR3 is TGTGCCAGCAGTGAAAAGGGAAACAGGGTTATCTACTACAATGAGCAGTTCTTC.

The chain recombines TRBV18 with TRBJ1-1; 8 bases fit TRBD1. The CDR3 is 15 amino acids. Germline CDR1 is KGHSH and CDR2 is LQKENI. Trimming at V came to 2 bases and at J to 0 bases, leaving 2 bases not matched to a gene. CDR3 sequence (DNA): TGTGCCAGCTCACCAGACAGGGGACTGAACACTGAAGCTTTCTTT. This translates into CASSPDRGLNTEAFF.

The sample holds a few counts of this clone. The V call is TRBV7-2, the J call TRBJ2-1; D is unresolved. The CDR3 is made up of 17 amino acids. From germline, CDR1 is SGHTA and CDR2 FQGNSA. Trimming shortened V by 2 bases and J by 5 bases, and 19 bases separated the two germline ends. Here the CDR3 DNA reads TGTGCCAGCAGCTTAATGTCATGGCCCCTACCCGACAATGAGCAGTTCTTC. Protein product: CASSLMSWPLPDNEQFF.

This CDR3 is CASSGTGVYTEAFF. DNA for the CDR3: TGTGCCAGCTCGGGGACAGGGGTCTACACTGAAGCTTTCTTT. The chain couples TRBV18 to TRBJ1-1, with 10 nucleotides matching TRBD1. The CDR3 loop spans 14 amino acids. Germline V lookup: CDR1 KGHSH, CDR2 LQKENI. V gave up 6 bases and J gave up 3 bases; unmatched junction bases: 4.

A single count supports this clone. V and J are TRBV18 and TRBJ1-1; tentative D call: TRBD1 (6 bases). The CDR3 contains 16 residues. The germline CDR1 and CDR2 sequences are KGHSH and LQKENI. The V end was cut by 3 bases, the J end by 0 bases, with 14 bases between. The CDR3 sequence: CASSPPSAGVNTEAFF. CDR3 in DNA: TGTGCCAGCTCACCCCCGTCGGCAGGGGTGAACACTGAAGCTTTCTTT.

The chain uses TRBV7-2 and TRBJ2-1, with D possibly TRBD2 on 5 matching bases. Germline assignment: CDR1 SGHTA and CDR2 FQGNSA. This CDR3 comprises 15 residues. Trimming removed 2 bases from V and 7 bases from J, with 15 bases in between. This CDR3 reads CASSLTRTGVNEQFF. The CDR3 DNA sequence: TGTGCCAGCAGCTTAACGCGGACCGGGGTTAATGAGCAGTTCTTC.

This sequence joins TRBV27 and TRBJ2-1; D might be TRBD2 (5 bases). Germline CDR1 reads MNHEY; CDR2 reads SMNVEV (reference sequence). With 6 bases removed from V and 0 bases from J, the gap between germline ends came to 15 bases. There are 16 residues in the CDR3. The CDR3 bases are TGTGCCAGCAGCTCCCAGAGGGAGAGCTCCTACAATGAGCAGTTCTTC. Amino acids: CASSSQRESSYNEQFF.

This clone was counted only a few times. The gene calls are TRBV2 and TRBJ2-7; no reliable D call. CDR1 and CDR2 from the germline V gene are SNHLY and FYNNEI. The CDR3 consists of 11 residues. Between the trimmed V and J ends, which lost 8 bases and 2 bases, there was a span of 7 bases. CDR3: CASSGPYEQYF. Written as DNA, the CDR3 is TGTGCCAGCTCGGGCCCCTACGAGCAGTACTTC.

This chain connects TRBV6-5 to TRBJ2-3, with 9 bases fitting TRBD1. Germline CDR1 MNHEY, CDR2 SVGAGI. The V segment lost 6 bases and the J segment 1 base; nucleotides outside the gene matches: 5. This CDR3 comprises 15 residues. The CDR3 DNA reads as TGTGCCAGCAGGCGACAGGGGGGCGGCACAGATACGCAGTATTTT. This gives the protein CASRRQGGGTDTQYF.

The genes are TRBV6-1 and TRBJ1-1, with 8 bases matching TRBD1. There are 15 residues in the CDR3. CDR1 is MNHNS and CDR2 is SASEGT in the germline V gene. Germline trimming cut 5 bases from V and 1 base from J; bases unmatched to any gene: 6. CDR3 loop: CASSTDRGWNTEAFF. CDR3 nucleotides: TGTGCCAGCAGTACCGACAGGGGTTGGAACACTGAAGCTTTCTTT.

This clone was seen just once. The V call is TRBV7-8, the J call TRBJ2-3; TRBD1 might be the D (6 bases). V dropped 2 bases and J dropped 6 bases, with 18 bases sitting between them. The CDR3 is 16 residues long. CDR1 and CDR2 (germline): SGHVS, FQNEAQ. Written as DNA, the CDR3 is TGTGCCAGCAGCTTAATTCGCAGGGGAAGCTCCGATACGCAGTATTTT. Its translation: CASSLIRRGSSDTQYF.

The chain carries TRBV18 and TRBJ1-1, with TRBD1 matching over 10 bases. The V segment lost 6 bases and the J segment 1 base; nucleotides outside the gene matches: 8. Germline V gene lookup returns CDR1 KGHSH and CDR2 LQKENI. This CDR3 spans 16 amino acids. CDR3 sequence: CASSPGTGAWNTEAFF. The CDR3 nucleotides read TGTGCCAGCTCCCCCGGGACAGGGGCCTGGAACACTGAAGCTTTCTTT.

V is TRBV19 and J is TRBJ1-2; 8 nucleotides agree with TRBD1. V lost 1 base and J lost 8; bases outside the gene matches: 12. CDR1 and CDR2 (germline): LNHDA, SQIVND (reference sequence). This CDR3 contains 16 residues. CDR3 nucleotides: TGTGCCAGTAGTATAGTCGACCCGGACAGGGCTGAAGGCTACACCTTC. It encodes CASSIVDPDRAEGYTF.

This chain joins TRBV6-1 and TRBJ2-7, with D possibly being TRBD1 (6 bases). Germline V gene lookup returns CDR1 MNHNS and CDR2 SASEGT. The V gene lost 6 bases and the J gene lost 9 bases, with 18 bases spanning the gap. The CDR3 spans 13 residues. Here the CDR3 reads CASRDRTPTRQYF. The CDR3 DNA reads as TGTGCCAGCAGGGACAGAACGCCTACGAGGCAGTACTTC.

The rearrangement links TRBV10-3 to TRBJ2-5; 10 bases align to TRBD2. The length of the CDR3 is 14 residues. Germline assignment: CDR1 ENHRY and CDR2 SYGVKD. The V segment lost 6 bases and the J segment 1 base; nucleotides outside the gene matches: 2. The CDR3 here is CAISLAGAQETQYF. The CDR3 DNA is TGTGCCATCAGCCTAGCGGGGGCCCAAGAGACCCAGTACTTC.